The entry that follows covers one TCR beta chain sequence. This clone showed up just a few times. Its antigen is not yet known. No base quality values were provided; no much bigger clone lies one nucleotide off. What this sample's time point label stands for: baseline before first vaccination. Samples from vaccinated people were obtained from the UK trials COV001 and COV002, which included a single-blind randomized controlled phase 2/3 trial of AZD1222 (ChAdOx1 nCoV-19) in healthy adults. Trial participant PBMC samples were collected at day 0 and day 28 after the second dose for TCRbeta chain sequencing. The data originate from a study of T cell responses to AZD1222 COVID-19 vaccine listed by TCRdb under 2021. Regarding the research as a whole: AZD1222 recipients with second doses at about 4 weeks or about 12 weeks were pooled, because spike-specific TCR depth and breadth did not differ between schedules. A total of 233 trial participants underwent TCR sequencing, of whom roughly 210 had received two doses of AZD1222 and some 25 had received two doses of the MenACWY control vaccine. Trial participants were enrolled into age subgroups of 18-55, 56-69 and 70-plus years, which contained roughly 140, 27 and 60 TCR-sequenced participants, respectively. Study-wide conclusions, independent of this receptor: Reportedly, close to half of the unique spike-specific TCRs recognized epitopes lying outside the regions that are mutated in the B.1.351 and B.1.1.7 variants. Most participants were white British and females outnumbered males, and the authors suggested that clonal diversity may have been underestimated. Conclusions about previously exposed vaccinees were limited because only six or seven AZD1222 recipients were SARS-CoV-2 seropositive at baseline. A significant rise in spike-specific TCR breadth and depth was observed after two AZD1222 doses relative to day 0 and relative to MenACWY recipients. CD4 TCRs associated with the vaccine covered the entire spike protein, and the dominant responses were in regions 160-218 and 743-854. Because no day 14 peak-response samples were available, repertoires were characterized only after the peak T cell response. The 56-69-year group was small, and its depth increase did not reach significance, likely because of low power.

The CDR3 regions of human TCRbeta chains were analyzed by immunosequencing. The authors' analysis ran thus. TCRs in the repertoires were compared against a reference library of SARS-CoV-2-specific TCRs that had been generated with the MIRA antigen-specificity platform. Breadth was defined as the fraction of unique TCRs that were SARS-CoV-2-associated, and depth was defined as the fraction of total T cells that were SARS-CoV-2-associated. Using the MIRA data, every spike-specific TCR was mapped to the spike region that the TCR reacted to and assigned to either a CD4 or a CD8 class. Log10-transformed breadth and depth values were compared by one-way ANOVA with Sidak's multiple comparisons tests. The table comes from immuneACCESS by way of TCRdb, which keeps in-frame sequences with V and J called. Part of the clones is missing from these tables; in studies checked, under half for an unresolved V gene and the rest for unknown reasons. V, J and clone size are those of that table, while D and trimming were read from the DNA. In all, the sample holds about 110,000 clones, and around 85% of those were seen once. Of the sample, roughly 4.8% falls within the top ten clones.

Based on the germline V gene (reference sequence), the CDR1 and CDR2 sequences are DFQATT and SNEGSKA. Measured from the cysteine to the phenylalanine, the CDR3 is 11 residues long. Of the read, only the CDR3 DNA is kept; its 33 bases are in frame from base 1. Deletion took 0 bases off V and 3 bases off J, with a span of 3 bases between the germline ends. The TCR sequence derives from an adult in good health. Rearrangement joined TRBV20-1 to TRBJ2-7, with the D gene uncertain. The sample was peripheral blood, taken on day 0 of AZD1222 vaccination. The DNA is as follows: TGCAGTGCTAGAGAGGACTACGAGCAGTACTTC. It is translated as CSAREDYEQYF.